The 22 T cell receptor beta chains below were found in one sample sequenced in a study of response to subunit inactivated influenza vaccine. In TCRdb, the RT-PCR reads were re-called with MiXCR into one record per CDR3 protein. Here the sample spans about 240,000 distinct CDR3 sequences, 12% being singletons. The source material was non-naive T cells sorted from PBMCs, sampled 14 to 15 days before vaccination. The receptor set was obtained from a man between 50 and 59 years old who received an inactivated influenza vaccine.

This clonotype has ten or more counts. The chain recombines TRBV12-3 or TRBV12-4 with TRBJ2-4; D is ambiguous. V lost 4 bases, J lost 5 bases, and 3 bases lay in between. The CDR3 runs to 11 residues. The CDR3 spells CASSSENIQYF. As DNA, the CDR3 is TGTGCCAGCAGTTCCGAAAACATTCAGTACTTC.

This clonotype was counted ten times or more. The chain's CDR3 is CASRPGPNTGELFF. The CDR3 nucleotides are TGTGCCAGCAGGCCGGGGCCTAACACCGGGGAGCTGTTTTTT. V usage is TRBV2 and J usage is TRBJ2-2, with D perhaps given as TRBD1 or TRBD2 (5 bases each). Deletions cut 6 bases from V and 2 bases from J, with 10 bases between. This CDR3 contains 14 residues. CDR1 is SNHLY and CDR2 is FYNNEI in the germline V gene.

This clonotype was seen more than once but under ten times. The CDR3 loop is CAISDSGITDTQYF. The CDR3 bases are TGTGCCATCAGCGATAGCGGGATCACAGATACGCAGTATTTT. The J gene is TRBJ2-3, the V gene TRBV10-3, with 8 bases aligning to TRBD2. CDR3 length equals 14 residues. The germline V gene has CDR1 ENHRY and CDR2 SYGVKD. V shed 6 bases and J 2 bases; nucleotides not matched to a gene: 4.

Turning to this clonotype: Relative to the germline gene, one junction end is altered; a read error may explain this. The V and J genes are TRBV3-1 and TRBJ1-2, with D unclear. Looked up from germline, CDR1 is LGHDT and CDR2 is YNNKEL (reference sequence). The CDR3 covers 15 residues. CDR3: CASSQVKGGNYGYTF. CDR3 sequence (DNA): TGTGCTAGCAGCCAAGTAAAGGGAGGTAACTATGGCTACACCTTC.

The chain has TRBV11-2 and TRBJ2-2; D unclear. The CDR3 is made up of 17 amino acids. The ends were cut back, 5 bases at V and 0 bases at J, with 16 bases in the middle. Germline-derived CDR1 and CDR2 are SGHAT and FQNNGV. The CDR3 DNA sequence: TGTGCCAGCAGCCTGACATTAGAGCAATCGAACACCGGGGAGCTGTTTTTT. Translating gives CASSLTLEQSNTGELFF.

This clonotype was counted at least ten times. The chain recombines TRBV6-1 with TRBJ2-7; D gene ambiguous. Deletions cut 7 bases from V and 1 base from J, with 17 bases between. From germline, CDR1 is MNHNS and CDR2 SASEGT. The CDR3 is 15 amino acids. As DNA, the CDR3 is TGTGCCAGCACCACTACCGGTCGACTGTCCTACGAGCAGTACTTC. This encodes CASTTTGRLSYEQYF.

CDR3 in amino acids: CASYLTDTQYF. CDR3 DNA sequence: TGCGCCAGCTATCTTACAGATACGCAGTATTTT. The V gene is TRBV5-1, the J gene TRBJ2-3, with D unclear. V lost 7 bases to trimming and J lost 3 bases, with 6 bases between them. CDR3 length equals 11 residues. CDR1 SGHRS and CDR2 YFSETQ come from the germline V gene.

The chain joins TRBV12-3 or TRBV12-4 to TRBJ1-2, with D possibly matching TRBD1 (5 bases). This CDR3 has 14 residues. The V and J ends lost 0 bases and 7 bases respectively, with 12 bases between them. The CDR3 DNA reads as TGTGCCAGCAGTTTAGCGCAGGGTCGGGGTGGCTACACCTTC. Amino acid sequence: CASSLAQGRGGYTF.

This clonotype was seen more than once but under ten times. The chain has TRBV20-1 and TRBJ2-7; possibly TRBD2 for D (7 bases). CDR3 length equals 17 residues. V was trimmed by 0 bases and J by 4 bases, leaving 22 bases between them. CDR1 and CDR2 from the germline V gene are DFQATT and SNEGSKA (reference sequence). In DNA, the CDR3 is TGCAGTGCTAGAGATCCGGCCCGGAGGGGGGGCATTTACGAGCAGTACTTC. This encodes CSARDPARRGGIYEQYF.

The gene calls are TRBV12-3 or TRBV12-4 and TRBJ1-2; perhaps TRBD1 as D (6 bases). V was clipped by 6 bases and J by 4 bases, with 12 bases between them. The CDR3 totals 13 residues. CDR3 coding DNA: TGTGCCAGCAGGCTCCAGGGGAGCTATGGCTACACCTTC. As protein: CASRLQGSYGYTF.

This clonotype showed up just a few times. This chain's CDR3 is CAWSRPGNTIYF. The DNA for the CDR3 is TGTGCCTGGAGTAGGCCTGGAAACACCATATATTTT. The chain is built from TRBV30 and TRBJ1-3; D gene ambiguous. Germline CDR1 is GTSNPN and CDR2 is SVGIG (reference sequence). V was clipped by 2 bases and J by 2 bases, with 4 bases between them. The CDR3 has 12 amino acids.

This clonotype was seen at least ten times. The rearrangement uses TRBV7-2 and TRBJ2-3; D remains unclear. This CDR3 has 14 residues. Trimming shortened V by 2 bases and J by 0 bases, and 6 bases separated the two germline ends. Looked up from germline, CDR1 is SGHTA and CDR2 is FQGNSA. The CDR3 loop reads CASSLSRSTDTQYF. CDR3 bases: TGTGCCAGCAGCTTATCCCGCAGCACAGATACGCAGTATTTT.

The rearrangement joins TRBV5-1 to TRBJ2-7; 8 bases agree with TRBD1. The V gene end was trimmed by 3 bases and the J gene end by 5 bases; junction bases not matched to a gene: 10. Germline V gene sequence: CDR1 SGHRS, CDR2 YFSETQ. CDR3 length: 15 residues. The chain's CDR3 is CASSSGWTGSNEQYF. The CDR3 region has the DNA TGCGCCAGCAGCTCAGGTTGGACAGGGTCGAACGAGCAGTACTTC.

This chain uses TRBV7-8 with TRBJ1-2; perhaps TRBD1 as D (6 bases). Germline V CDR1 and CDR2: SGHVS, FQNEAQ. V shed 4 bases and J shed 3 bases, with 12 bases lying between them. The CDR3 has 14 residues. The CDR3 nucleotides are TGTGCCAGCAGCTACGAGGGGGTTTACTATGGCTACACCTTC. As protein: CASSYEGVYYGYTF.

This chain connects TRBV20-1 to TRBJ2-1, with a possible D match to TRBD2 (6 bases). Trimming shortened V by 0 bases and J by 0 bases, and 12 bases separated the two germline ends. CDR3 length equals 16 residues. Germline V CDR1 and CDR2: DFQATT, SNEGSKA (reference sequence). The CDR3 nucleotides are TGCAGTGCTAGAGATTGGGAGGAGTTCTCCTACAATGAGCAGTTCTTC. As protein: CSARDWEEFSYNEQFF.

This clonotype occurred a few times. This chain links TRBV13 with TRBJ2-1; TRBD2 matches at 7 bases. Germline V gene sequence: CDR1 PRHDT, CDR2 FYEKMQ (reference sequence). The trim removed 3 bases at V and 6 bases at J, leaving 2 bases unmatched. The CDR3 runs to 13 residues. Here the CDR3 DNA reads TGTGCCAGCAGCTTTGCTAGCGGCAATGAGCAGTTCTTC. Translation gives CASSFASGNEQFF.

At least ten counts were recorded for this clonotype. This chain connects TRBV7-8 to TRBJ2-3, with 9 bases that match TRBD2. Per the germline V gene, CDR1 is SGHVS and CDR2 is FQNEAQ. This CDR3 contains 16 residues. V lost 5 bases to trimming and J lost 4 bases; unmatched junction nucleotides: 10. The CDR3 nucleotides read TGTGCCAGCAGCGGTGGGGCGGGAGGGCGGTCAGATACGCAGTATTTT. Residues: CASSGGAGGRSDTQYF.

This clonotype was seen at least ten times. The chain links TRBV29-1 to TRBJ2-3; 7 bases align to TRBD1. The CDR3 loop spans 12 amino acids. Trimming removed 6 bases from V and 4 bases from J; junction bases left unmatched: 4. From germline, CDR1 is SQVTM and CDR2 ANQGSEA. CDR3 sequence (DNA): TGCAGCGTGGACAGGAGCCCAGATACGCAGTATTTT. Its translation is CSVDRSPDTQYF.

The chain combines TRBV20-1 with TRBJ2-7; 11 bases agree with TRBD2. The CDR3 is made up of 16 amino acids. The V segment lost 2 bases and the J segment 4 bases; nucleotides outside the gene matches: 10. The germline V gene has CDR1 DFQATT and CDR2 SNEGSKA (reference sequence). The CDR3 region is CSARTLAGGTPYEQYF. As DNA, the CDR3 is TGCAGTGCTAGAACGCTAGCGGGAGGTACGCCTTACGAGCAGTACTTC.

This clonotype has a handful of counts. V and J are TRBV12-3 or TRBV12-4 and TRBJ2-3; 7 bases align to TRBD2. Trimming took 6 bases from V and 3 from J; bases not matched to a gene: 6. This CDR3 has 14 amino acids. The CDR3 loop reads CASRVAGSTDTQYF. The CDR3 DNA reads TGTGCCAGCAGGGTAGCGGGTAGTACAGATACGCAGTATTTT.

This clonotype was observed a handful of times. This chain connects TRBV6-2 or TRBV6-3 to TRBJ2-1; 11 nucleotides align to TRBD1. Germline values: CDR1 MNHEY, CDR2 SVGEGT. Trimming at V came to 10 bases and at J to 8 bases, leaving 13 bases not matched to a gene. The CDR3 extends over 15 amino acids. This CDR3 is CAINPGTGGLDEQFF. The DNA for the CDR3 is TGTGCCATCAATCCCGGGACAGGGGGTTTGGATGAGCAGTTCTTC.

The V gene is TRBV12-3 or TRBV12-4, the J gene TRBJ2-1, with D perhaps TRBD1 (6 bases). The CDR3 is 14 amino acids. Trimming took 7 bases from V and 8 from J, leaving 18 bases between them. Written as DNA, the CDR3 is TGTGCCAGCAAGCCCTCTACCAGGGGTCATGAGCAGTTCTTC. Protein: CASKPSTRGHEQFF.